The TCR beta chain under discussion was sequenced for a study of CD8 T cells in ankylosing spondylitis. Quantitative barcoded 5'-RACE was used to prepare TCR beta libraries. TCRdb used MiXCR to reprocess the 5' RACE reads, holding one entry per CDR3 protein. In the table there are 350,000 or so distinct CDR3 sequences, 9.5% to 13% of which are singletons. CDR1 is SGHRS and CDR2 is YFSETQ in the germline V gene. The CDR3 contains 16 residues. Trimming cost V 7 bases and J 0 bases, with 14 bases left between them. General observations from the study: Both synovial fluid and blood in reactive arthritis had previously been reported to carry some motif variants.

To note about this clonotype: Its antigen remains unknown.

The clonotype comes from a female donor with ankylosing spondylitis or in good health (not recorded which). This chain uses TRBV5-1 with TRBJ2-6; TRBD2 might be the D (5 bases). The specimen sequenced was blood, either unsorted or a sorted T cell fraction (not recorded which). CDR3 residues: CASAEEISSGANVLTF. The CDR3 DNA reads as TGCGCCAGCGCGGAGGAGATTTCCTCTGGGGCCAACGTCCTGACTTTC.